The 5 T cell receptor beta chains in this list originate from one sample, sequenced in a study of a mutant IDH1 vaccine in newly diagnosed glioma. Assay: immunoSEQ multiplex PCR; the TCRdb copy retains only in-frame clones and omits some. The sample holds approximately 50,000 clones; 85% to 90% are singletons and the top ten take approximately 1.5%. Documented time point: week 23, last vaccination. Each vaccine dose was 300 ug of mutant IDH1 20-mer peptide, with topical imiquimod. No antigen is known for these receptors. The material was PBMCs, obtained from a glioma patient whose treatment included an IDH1 peptide vaccine. These receptors were collected from a man in his forties or fifties with glioma.

The V call is TRBV5-1, the J call TRBJ2-6; 12 bases match TRBD1. The CDR3 has 19 amino acids. V shed 0 bases, J shed 0 bases, and the junction held 4 bases outside the gene matches. Germline CDR1 reads SGHRS; CDR2 reads YFSETQ. This CDR3 is CASSLAGTGGNSGANVLTF. CDR3 DNA sequence: TGCGCCAGCAGCTTGGCCGGGACAGGGGGCAACTCTGGGGCCAACGTCCTGACTTTC.

V usage is TRBV9 and J usage is TRBJ1-5, with D perhaps TRBD1 (6 bases). Trimming cost V 4 bases and J 7 bases, with 21 bases left between them. The CDR3 has 16 amino acids. CDR1 and CDR2 (germline): SGDLS, YYNGEE. In DNA, the CDR3 is TGTGCCAGCAGCTCACGAGAGGGGGGTCGAGGACAGCCCCAGCATTTT. Encoded protein: CASSSREGGRGQPQHF.

This chain connects TRBV19 to TRBJ1-5; D remains unclear. Germline V gene lookup returns CDR1 LNHDA and CDR2 SQIVND (reference sequence). V was pared by 8 bases and J by 4 bases, with 9 bases between. This CDR3 has 12 amino acids. The chain's CDR3 is CASSMGNQPQHF. CDR3 DNA sequence: TGTGCCAGTTCCATGGGGAATCAGCCCCAGCATTTT.

This clone was observed a few times. The rearrangement links TRBV7-9 to TRBJ2-1; a possible D gene is TRBD1 (6 bases). Germline CDR1 SEHNR, CDR2 FQNEAQ (reference sequence). There are 14 residues in the CDR3. V gave up 0 bases and J gave up 5 bases, with 8 bases separating them. For the CDR3, the DNA is TGTGCCAGCAGCTTAGCACGACAGGACAATGAGCAGTTCTTC. It encodes CASSLARQDNEQFF.

This clone appeared a few times. The chain combines TRBV28 with TRBJ1-4; D might be TRBD1 (5 bases). This CDR3 has 14 residues. In germline, CDR1 is MDHEN, CDR2 SYDVKM. Trimming stripped 3 bases from V and 4 bases from J, with 9 bases between. The DNA of the CDR3 is TGTGCCAGCAGTTTGAGGCAGGGTAATGAAAAACTGTTTTTT. It translates to CASSLRQGNEKLFF.